The 29 T cell receptor beta chains given below trace back to one sample, sequenced in a study of blood T cell repertoires in COVID-19. Here immunoSEQ multiplex PCR was the method, and the copy in TCRdb shows in-frame clones only, minus some. The data show about 70,000 clones, around 79% seen once. The material sequenced was peripheral blood. These receptor sequences come from a woman between 65 and 79 years old with acute or convalescent COVID-19.

The V gene is TRBV27, the J gene TRBJ2-7; D might be TRBD1 (6 bases). The CDR3 has 15 residues. Germline CDR1 and CDR2: MNHEY and SMNVEV (reference sequence). V lost 6 bases and J lost 5, with 20 bases in between. The CDR3 region is CASSPLHRAIHEQYF. CDR3 DNA sequence: TGTGCCAGCAGCCCCCTCCACAGGGCTATTCACGAGCAGTACTTC.

V gene TRBV9 combines with J gene TRBJ2-5; 8 bases match TRBD2. This CDR3 has 15 residues. CDR1 is SGDLS and CDR2 is YYNGEE in the germline V gene. V gave up 3 bases and J gave up 5 bases; unmatched junction bases: 9. The CDR3 reads CASSGVRGGRETQYF. The CDR3 DNA is TGTGCCAGCAGCGGAGTTCGGGGGGGCCGGGAGACCCAGTACTTC.

This chain links TRBV6-6 with TRBJ1-5; D gene uncertain. Trimming left V 1 base short and J 7 bases short, with 17 bases between. CDR1 and CDR2 (germline): MNHNY, SVGAGI (reference sequence). The CDR3 length is 16 residues. For the CDR3, the DNA is TGTGCCAGCAGTTACTTGGTAAGCGGAAAGGAACAGCCCCAGCATTTT. Translation: CASSYLVSGKEQPQHF.

The chain is built from TRBV30 and TRBJ1-3; perhaps TRBD1 as D (5 bases). In germline, CDR1 is GTSNPN, CDR2 SVGIG (reference sequence). The CDR3 length is 15 residues. Trimming took 0 bases from V and 2 from J, leaving 11 bases between them. The CDR3 protein is CAWSVPAGTGNTIYF. In DNA, the CDR3 is TGTGCCTGGAGTGTACCGGCAGGGACTGGAAACACCATATATTTT.

CDR3: CASSPTGLAFSYNEQFF. As DNA, the CDR3 is TGTGCCAGCAGCCCGACGGGACTAGCGTTCTCCTACAATGAGCAGTTCTTC. This chain uses TRBV9 with TRBJ2-1; TRBD2 matches at 10 bases. V dropped 4 bases and J dropped 0; count of bases not matched to a gene: 7. Germline lookup yields CDR1 SGDLS and CDR2 YYNGEE. This CDR3 has 17 residues.

CDR3 nucleotide sequence: TGCGCCAGTTCAGTGGGACAGGGTGGTCCCGGGGAGCTGTTTTTT. Residues: CASSVGQGGPGELFF. The chain links TRBV5-1 to TRBJ2-2, with 9 nucleotides matching TRBD1. Germline values: CDR1 SGHRS, CDR2 YFSETQ. V was pared by 8 bases and J by 6 bases, with 11 bases of the junction left unmatched. There are 15 residues in the CDR3. The full variable domain, completed using reference TRBV5-1 and TRBJ2-2, is KAGVTQTPRYLIKTRGQQVTLSCSPISGHRSVSWYQQTPGQGLQFLFEYFSETQRNKGNFPGRFSGRQFSNSRSEMNVSTLELGDSALYLCASSVGQGGPGELFFGEGSRLTVL.

The chain joins TRBV11-2 to TRBJ2-2; maybe TRBD1 (5 bases). From germline, CDR1 is SGHAT and CDR2 FQNNGV. The CDR3 spans 14 residues. V was pared by 6 bases and J by 0 bases, with 8 bases between. The CDR3 loop is CASRRQSNTGELFF. CDR3 in DNA: TGTGCCAGCAGGCGACAGTCGAACACCGGGGAGCTGTTTTTT.

The rearrangement joins TRBV30 to TRBJ1-2; 9 positions agree with TRBD1. The CDR3 sequence is 13 residues long. Germline assignment: CDR1 GTSNPN and CDR2 SVGIG (reference sequence). Germline trimming cut 0 bases from V and 7 bases from J; bases unmatched to any gene: 3. This CDR3 is CAWSVTGGTGYTF. The DNA for the CDR3 is TGTGCCTGGAGTGTGACAGGGGGGACTGGCTACACCTTC.

The chain combines TRBV11-2 with TRBJ2-7; 7 nucleotides line up with TRBD2. The V and J ends lost 5 bases and 4 bases, in that order; junction bases with no gene match: 2. The germline gives CDR1 SGHAT, CDR2 FQNNGV. The CDR3 covers 12 residues. The CDR3, as DNA: TGTGCCAGCAGCCAAGCGGGATACGAGCAGTACTTC. Protein sequence: CASSQAGYEQYF. The whole variable domain, filled in from reference TRBV11-2 and TRBJ2-7, reads EAGVAQSPRYKIIEKRQSVAFWCNPISGHATLYWYQQILGQGPKLLIQFQNNGVVDDSQLPKDRFSAERLKGVDSTLKIQPAKLEDSAVYLCASSQAGYEQYFGPGTRLTVT.

This rearrangement joins TRBV19 to TRBJ1-5; 7 nucleotides match TRBD1. In germline, CDR1 is LNHDA, CDR2 SQIVND (reference sequence). V dropped 4 bases and J dropped 3; count of bases not matched to a gene: 12. This CDR3 has 17 residues. CDR3 amino acids: CASSTSWGQLTNQPQHF. The CDR3 DNA reads TGTGCCAGTAGTACTAGTTGGGGACAGCTCACCAATCAGCCCCAGCATTTT.

The count of this clone is one. V is TRBV7-2 and J is TRBJ1-1; perhaps TRBD1 as D (5 bases). Germline CDR1 and CDR2: SGHTA and FQGNSA. CDR3 length: 14 amino acids. V was pared by 5 bases and J by 3 bases, with 13 bases between. CDR3 loop: CASSLRQKYTEAFF. For the CDR3, the DNA is TGTGCCAGCAGCCTTCGACAGAAATACACTGAAGCTTTCTTT.

The V gene is TRBV3-1 (or the pseudogene TRBV3-2), the J gene TRBJ2-5, with 11 positions matching TRBD2. V trimming: 5 bases; J trimming: 5 bases; junction bases outside the gene matches: 10. CDR1 is LGHDT, CDR2 YNNKEL, per germline (reference sequence). The CDR3 has 16 amino acids. The CDR3 nucleotides are TGTGCCAGCAGCTTACGGGGTAGCGGGGGGGCCGAGACCCAGTACTTC. The encoded protein is CASSLRGSGGAETQYF.

The chain employs TRBV19 and TRBJ2-7, with D possibly TRBD2 on 5 matching bases. There are 15 residues in the CDR3. Trimming left V 3 bases short and J 4 bases short, with 16 bases between. Germline V lookup: CDR1 LNHDA, CDR2 SQIVND (reference sequence). CDR3 DNA: TGTGCCAGTAGTATTATCCCCGGACTGAATTACGAGCAGTACTTC. It is translated as CASSIIPGLNYEQYF. Full variable domain (missing parts from reference TRBV19 and TRBJ2-7): DGGITQSPKYLFRKEGQNVTLSCEQNLNHDAMYWYRQDPGQGLRLIYYSQIVNDFQKGDIAEGYSVSREKKESFPLTVTSAQKNPTAFYLCASSIIPGLNYEQYFGPGTRLTVT.

The chain recombines TRBV4-2 with TRBJ1-4; no definite D call. V lost 0 bases to trimming and J lost 5 bases, with 10 bases between them. The CDR3 runs 15 residues. Germline CDR1 reads LGHNA; CDR2 reads YNFKEQ. The chain's CDR3 is CASSQDRLPNEKLFF. The DNA for the CDR3 is TGTGCCAGCAGCCAAGATCGGTTGCCAAATGAAAAACTGTTTTTT.

The V gene is TRBV19, the J gene TRBJ2-4; 9 bases match TRBD1. V lost 7 bases, J lost 2 bases, and 9 bases stayed unmatched. The CDR3 contains 16 residues. CDR1 LNHDA and CDR2 SQIVND come from the germline V gene (reference sequence). The CDR3 reads CASTTTGGATKNIQYF. CDR3 DNA: TGTGCCAGTACCACAACAGGGGGCGCAACCAAAAACATTCAGTACTTC. The full variable domain, in which reference TRBV19 and TRBJ2-4 provide the parts outside the CDR3, is DGGITQSPKYLFRKEGQNVTLSCEQNLNHDAMYWYRQDPGQGLRLIYYSQIVNDFQKGDIAEGYSVSREKKESFPLTVTSAQKNPTAFYLCASTTTGGATKNIQYFGAGTRLSVL.

The chain combines TRBV5-4 with TRBJ2-7; 11 bases are a match to TRBD1. This CDR3 has 15 amino acids. V lost 4 bases to trimming and J lost 3 bases; unmatched junction nucleotides: 6. The V gene's germline CDR1 is SGHNT and CDR2 YYREEE (reference sequence). Here the CDR3 reads CASSHPGTGGYEQYF. The CDR3 nucleotides read TGTGCCAGCAGCCATCCCGGGACAGGGGGCTACGAGCAGTACTTC.

The chain carries TRBV24-1 and TRBJ2-3; D is possibly TRBD1 (6 bases). The germline gives CDR1 KGHDR, CDR2 SFDVKD. This CDR3 is built from 16 residues. Trimming pared 4 bases from V and 3 bases from J, leaving 16 bases between. The CDR3 nucleotides are TGTGCCACCAGTGACCAACCCAGGGGTCGTACAGATACGCAGTATTTT. Translation: CATSDQPRGRTDTQYF.

V usage is TRBV5-4 and J usage is TRBJ2-7; weak D call: TRBD2 (6 bases). There are 13 residues in the CDR3. Per germline, CDR1 SGHNT and CDR2 YYREEE (reference sequence). Trimming removed 7 bases at V and 5 bases at J, with 16 bases between. DNA for the CDR3: TGTGCCAGCTCCTCGGGAGCAAGGGACGAGCAGTACTTC. This codes for CASSSGARDEQYF.

The J gene is TRBJ2-3, the V gene TRBV11-2, with D possibly matching TRBD2 (5 bases). The CDR3 extends over 15 amino acids. V shed 2 bases and J shed 0 bases, with 9 bases lying between them. Germline V gene sequence: CDR1 SGHAT, CDR2 FQNNGV. The CDR3: CASSLTLASTDTQYF. Written as DNA, the CDR3 is TGTGCCAGCAGCTTAACCCTAGCTAGCACAGATACGCAGTATTTT.

The V and J genes are TRBV28 and TRBJ1-1; TRBD1 might be the D (6 bases). The CDR3 is 16 residues long. Looked up from germline, CDR1 is MDHEN and CDR2 is SYDVKM. V was cut by 4 bases and J by 0 bases, with 15 bases left in between. CDR3 protein: CASSSGAGFMNTEAFF. As DNA, the CDR3 is TGTGCCAGCAGTTCAGGGGCAGGGTTCATGAACACTGAAGCTTTCTTT.

The chain combines TRBV7-3 with TRBJ2-3; 7 bases match TRBD2. The V and J ends lost 4 bases and 2 bases, in that order; junction bases with no gene match: 6. CDR1 is SGHTA, CDR2 FQGTGA, per germline. CDR3 length: 15 amino acids. This CDR3 is CASSSLAVATDTQYF. CDR3 DNA sequence: TGTGCCAGCAGCTCCCTAGCGGTTGCCACAGATACGCAGTATTTT.

This clone was detected only a few times. This sequence joins TRBV18 and TRBJ1-4, with TRBD1 matching over 10 bases. The CDR3 runs 17 residues. J gave up 0 bases and V 4 bases, and 5 bases lay outside the gene matches. Germline V gene sequence: CDR1 KGHSH, CDR2 LQKENI. The CDR3 region has the DNA TGTGCCAGCTCACTGGGACAGGGGAAAACAACTAATGAAAAACTGTTTTTT. Translating it yields CASSLGQGKTTNEKLFF. The full variable domain, rest sourced from reference TRBV18 and TRBJ1-4, is NAGVMQNPRHLVRRRGQEARLRCSPMKGHSHVYWYRQLPEEGLKFMVYLQKENIIDESGMPKERFSAEFPKEGPSILRIQQVVRGDSAAYFCASSLGQGKTTNEKLFFGSGTQLSVL.

The chain has TRBV19 and TRBJ1-2, with a weak D call TRBD1 (6 bases). Per germline, CDR1 LNHDA and CDR2 SQIVND (reference sequence). The CDR3 length is 17 residues. V was pared by 7 bases and J by 2 bases, with 23 bases between. The DNA for the CDR3 is TGTGCCAGTACCAATTTTAGACAGGCGTCGCGCAACTATGGCTACACCTTC. As protein: CASTNFRQASRNYGYTF.

This chain links TRBV25-1 with TRBJ2-7; D is possibly TRBD2 (6 bases). This CDR3 contains 13 residues. The V gene's germline CDR1 is MGHDK and CDR2 SYGVNS. V dropped 4 bases and J dropped 5 bases, with 12 bases sitting between them. Here the CDR3 DNA reads TGTGCCAGCAGTGCAGGGAGGTGGGACGAGCAGTACTTC. It is translated as CASSAGRWDEQYF.

The genes are TRBV4-3 and TRBJ1-2; D is perhaps TRBD1 (6 bases). Trimming pared 0 bases from V and 5 bases from J, leaving 16 bases between. Germline V CDR1 and CDR2: LGHNA, YSLEER. There are 16 residues in the CDR3. The CDR3 is CASSQDLGGQGYGYTF. The DNA for the CDR3 is TGCGCCAGCAGCCAAGATCTGGGGGGGCAAGGGTATGGCTACACCTTC.

This chain links TRBV27 with TRBJ1-5, with no clear D. The germline V gene encodes CDR1 MNHEY and CDR2 SMNVEV (reference sequence). The ends were cut back, 3 bases at V and 0 bases at J, with 9 bases in the middle. The length of the CDR3 is 15 residues. The CDR3 here is CASSFLRDSNQPQHF. Written as DNA, the CDR3 is TGTGCCAGCAGTTTTTTGCGGGATAGCAATCAGCCCCAGCATTTT.

J is TRBJ2-7 and V is TRBV6-5; 10 bases are a match to TRBD2. The CDR3 contains 15 residues. Germline V gene lookup returns CDR1 MNHEY and CDR2 SVGAGI. The V gene end was trimmed by 5 bases and the J gene end by 0 bases; junction bases not matched to a gene: 4. The CDR3: CASSRTSGSSYEQYF. CDR3 bases: TGTGCCAGCAGTAGGACTAGCGGAAGCTCCTACGAGCAGTACTTC.

The chain carries TRBV18 and TRBJ2-7, with D possibly matching TRBD2 (6 bases). From germline, CDR1 is KGHSH and CDR2 LQKENI. The CDR3 sequence is 13 residues long. V shed 5 bases and J shed 3 bases, with 11 bases lying between them. The CDR3 nucleotides are TGTGCCAGCTCAGCGGGACGGGACTACGAGCAGTACTTC. Protein sequence: CASSAGRDYEQYF.

J is TRBJ2-1 and V is TRBV6-5; 9 nucleotides match TRBD2. From germline, CDR1 is MNHEY and CDR2 SVGAGI. There are 15 residues in the CDR3. Losses at the gene ends were 7 bases for V and 2 bases for J; bases not matched to a gene: 6. The CDR3 region is CASNLRTSAYNEQFF. In DNA, the CDR3 is TGTGCCAGCAACCTGCGGACTAGCGCCTACAATGAGCAGTTCTTC.